This record covers a single T cell receptor beta chain. What it recognizes is unknown. Reverse transcribed after extraction, RNA yielded cDNA as the sequencing template. Repertoires were generated with immunoSEQ multiplex PCR, while TCRdb's copy carries only in-frame clones and drops some. The sample records roughly 150,000 clones, roughly 50% being singletons. The data derive from a study of CD8+ T cells in alopecia areata. Researchers picked out CD4+ and CD8+ T cells from PBMCs by sorting. Study observations and caveats: Affected lesional scalp, above all in alopecia totalis/universalis, was more clonal than normal scalp.

In germline, CDR1 is SQVTM, CDR2 ANQGSEA. The length of the CDR3 is 15 residues. V gave up 4 bases and J gave up 10 bases; unmatched junction bases: 13. This chain joins TRBV29-1 and TRBJ2-1; 10 positions match TRBD2. The sequence was obtained from a human donor in good health. Sequenced input: CD4+ T cells sorted from blood. CDR3 DNA sequence: TGCAGCGTTGCTCCTTTTAGCGGGAGGACCCCAGAGCAGTTCTTC. Protein: CSVAPFSGRTPEQFF.